The 19 T cell receptor beta chains presented below share a single source sample, sequenced in a study of neoadjuvant nivolumab and ipilimumab in lung cancer. Here immunoSEQ multiplex PCR was the method, and the copy in TCRdb shows in-frame clones only, minus some. The table shows roughly 4,500 clones, with about 73% occurring only once. Sequences were derived from tumor tissue, sampled after neoadjuvant nivolumab, alone or with ipilimumab, at or shortly before surgery. The receptors originated from an adult with non-small cell lung cancer.

There are a few counts of this clone. This chain uses TRBV11-2 with TRBJ1-4; D ambiguous. V was pared by 2 bases and J by 0 bases, with 7 bases between. In germline, CDR1 is SGHAT, CDR2 FQNNGV. The CDR3 totals 15 residues. The CDR3, as DNA: TGTGCCAGCAGCTTAATGGGATCAACTAATGAAAAACTGTTTTTT. It translates to CASSLMGSTNEKLFF.

The chain uses TRBV7-8 and TRBJ2-7; either TRBD1 or TRBD2 may supply D (5 bases each). V gave up 5 bases and J gave up 3 bases, with 17 bases separating them. CDR1 and CDR2 (germline): SGHVS, FQNEAQ. The CDR3 sequence is 15 residues long. CDR3 region: CASSGAGTVIYEQYV. CDR3 coding DNA: TGTGCCAGCAGCGGTGCCGGGACGGTAATCTACGAGCAGTACGTC.

The V call is TRBV7-9, the J call TRBJ1-6; perhaps TRBD1 as D (5 bases). Germline V gene data show CDR1 as SEHNR and CDR2 as FQNEAQ (reference sequence). Trimming pared 7 bases from V and 7 bases from J, leaving 8 bases between. The CDR3 has 12 amino acids. CDR3 DNA: TGTGCCAGCACCCGACAGAATTCACCCCTCCACTTT. This gives the protein CASTRQNSPLHF.

This chain links TRBV29-1 with TRBJ2-1; D is tentatively TRBD1 or TRBD2 (6 bases each). Looked up from germline, CDR1 is SQVTM and CDR2 is ANQGSEA. V was trimmed by 6 bases and J by 6 bases, leaving 12 bases between them. CDR3 length: 12 amino acids. As DNA, the CDR3 is TGCAGCGTCGAACAGGGAGGCAATGAGCAGTTCTTC. Translated, it gives CSVEQGGNEQFF.

This chain joins TRBV29-1 and TRBJ2-7; possibly TRBD2 for D (5 bases). Germline CDR1 and CDR2: SQVTM and ANQGSEA. V lost 1 base, J lost 0 bases, and 10 bases lay in between. The CDR3 totals 14 residues. The CDR3 DNA is TGCAGCGTTGAAGGGGCAGCGGACTCCTACGAGCAGTACTTC. Its translation: CSVEGAADSYEQYF.

This rearrangement joins TRBV5-6 to TRBJ1-3; tentative D call: TRBD1 (5 bases). This CDR3 contains 14 residues. The germline V gene has CDR1 SGHDT and CDR2 YYEEEE. V was trimmed by 7 bases and J by 0 bases, leaving 11 bases between them. As DNA, the CDR3 is TGTGCCAGCCTCCTAGGGGTCTCTGGAAACACCATATATTTT. It specifies CASLLGVSGNTIYF. The full variable domain, with the rest looked up from reference TRBV5-6 and TRBJ1-3, is DAGVTQSPTHLIKTRGQQVTLRCSPKSGHDTVSWYQQALGQGPQFIFQYYEEEERQRGNFPDRFSGHQFPNYSSELNVNALLLGDSALYLCASLLGVSGNTIYFGEGSWLTVV.

The V and J genes are TRBV10-3 and TRBJ1-2; TRBD1 is a possible D gene (5 bases). The ends were cut back, 0 bases at V and 8 bases at J, with 13 bases in the middle. The CDR3 has 14 residues. CDR1 and CDR2 from the germline V gene are ENHRY and SYGVKD. This CDR3 is CAISESGEEDGYTF. In DNA, the CDR3 is TGTGCCATCAGTGAGTCGGGGGAGGAGGACGGCTACACCTTC.

The chain has TRBV25-1 and TRBJ1-1; D ambiguous. This CDR3 is 12 amino acids long. Germline assignment: CDR1 MGHDK and CDR2 SYGVNS. The V gene lost 7 bases and the J gene lost 6 bases, with 12 bases spanning the gap. The CDR3 region has the DNA TGTGCCAGCACTCCTAGTGGTTCTGAAGCTTTCTTT. It specifies CASTPSGSEAFF.

V and J are TRBV18 and TRBJ1-1; tentative D call: TRBD1 (5 bases). The CDR3 loop spans 15 amino acids. Trimming left V 3 bases short and J 5 bases short, with 16 bases between. Germline V gives CDR1 KGHSH, CDR2 LQKENI. The CDR3 loop reads CASSPVMSGRTEAFF. DNA of the CDR3: TGTGCCAGCTCACCGGTCATGTCAGGGAGGACTGAAGCTTTCTTT.

The rearrangement uses TRBV5-1 and TRBJ1-1; D ambiguous. This CDR3 has 17 amino acids. Germline CDR1 SGHRS, CDR2 YFSETQ. V was cut by 3 bases and J by 0 bases, with 18 bases left in between. CDR3 nucleotide sequence: TGCGCCAGCAGCTCGGACCCCACGGGCCAGGTGAACACTGAAGCTTTCTTT. Protein sequence: CASSSDPTGQVNTEAFF.

The J gene is TRBJ1-2, the V gene TRBV6-5, with a weak D call TRBD1 (6 bases). CDR1 is MNHEY, CDR2 SVGAGI, per germline. V was trimmed by 7 bases and J by 0 bases, leaving 15 bases between them. This CDR3 is built from 15 residues. The CDR3 bases are TGTGCCAGCACTGATCCCGGGACATCTAACTATGGCTACACCTTC. Translation: CASTDPGTSNYGYTF.

The V gene is TRBV7-9, the J gene TRBJ1-6, with 7 bases lining up with TRBD1. Germline values: CDR1 SEHNR, CDR2 FQNEAQ (reference sequence). V was pared by 6 bases and J by 12 bases, with 5 bases of the junction left unmatched. CDR3 length equals 12 residues. For the CDR3, the DNA is TGTGCCAGCAGAGGACAGGACCTACCCCTCCACTTT. Amino acids: CASRGQDLPLHF.

V usage is TRBV5-4 and J usage is TRBJ1-2, with 8 positions matching TRBD1. CDR1 SGHNT and CDR2 YYREEE come from the germline V gene (reference sequence). The V and J ends lost 4 bases and 3 bases, in that order; junction bases with no gene match: 8. The CDR3 consists of 15 residues. The CDR3 here is CASSLQTGVDYGYTF. DNA for the CDR3: TGTGCCAGCAGCCTCCAGACAGGGGTGGACTATGGCTACACCTTC.

The gene calls are TRBV5-1 and TRBJ2-5, with D perhaps matching TRBD2 (7 bases). V lost 0 bases and J 3 bases, leaving 15 bases between the germline ends. In germline, CDR1 is SGHRS, CDR2 YFSETQ. This CDR3 region has 16 residues. The CDR3 DNA reads as TGCGCCAGCAGCTTGGTTGGGGGGGCGCGGAAAGAGACCCAGTACTTC. As protein: CASSLVGGARKETQYF.

The chain combines TRBV19 with TRBJ1-1; 9 positions agree with TRBD1. Germline V CDR1 and CDR2: LNHDA, SQIVND (reference sequence). V dropped 5 bases and J dropped 1; count of bases not matched to a gene: 5. The CDR3 has 15 residues. The CDR3 here is CASSWQDRGNTEAFF. For the CDR3, the DNA is TGTGCCAGTAGTTGGCAGGACAGGGGGAACACTGAAGCTTTCTTT. Full variable domain (missing parts from reference TRBV19 and TRBJ1-1): DGGITQSPKYLFRKEGQNVTLSCEQNLNHDAMYWYRQDPGQGLRLIYYSQIVNDFQKGDIAEGYSVSREKKESFPLTVTSAQKNPTAFYLCASSWQDRGNTEAFFGQGTRLTVV.

This clone was seen a few times. This rearrangement joins TRBV28 to TRBJ1-5; D is unclear. The CDR3 runs to 15 residues. V lost 10 bases to trimming and J lost 7 bases, with 23 bases between them. Looked up from germline, CDR1 is MDHEN and CDR2 is SYDVKM. The CDR3 here is CATLVVGSVGQPQHF. The CDR3 region has the DNA TGTGCCACCCTGGTGGTGGGGTCCGTAGGGCAGCCCCAGCATTTT.

This clone was counted a single time. This chain joins TRBV15 and TRBJ2-2; possibly TRBD2 for D (6 bases). The CDR3 is made up of 17 amino acids. CDR1 and CDR2 from the germline V gene are LNHNV and YYDKDF (reference sequence). Trimming shortened V by 2 bases and J by 1 base, and 14 bases separated the two germline ends. CDR3 bases: TGTGCCACCAGCAGACCCTACCCGGAGGGGAACACCGGGGAGCTGTTTTTT. This codes for CATSRPYPEGNTGELFF.

The chain joins TRBV29-1 to TRBJ2-5; TRBD1 aligns across 8 bases. In germline, CDR1 is SQVTM, CDR2 ANQGSEA. Losses at the gene ends were 5 bases for V and 5 bases for J; bases not matched to a gene: 4. CDR3 length: 12 amino acids. CDR3 amino acids: CSVTTGDETQYF. CDR3 sequence (DNA): TGCAGCGTTACGACAGGGGATGAGACCCAGTACTTC.

This rearrangement joins TRBV2 to TRBJ2-1, with D perhaps matching TRBD1 (7 bases). The length of the CDR3 is 16 residues. The germline V gene has CDR1 SNHLY and CDR2 FYNNEI. V was cut by 8 bases and J by 6 bases, with 23 bases left in between. CDR3 sequence (DNA): TGTGCCAGCCAAAAGGGGGCTGGAGGGCAGGCCAATGAGCAGTTCTTC. It yields the protein CASQKGAGGQANEQFF.